This T cell receptor (beta chain) emerged from a study of technical replicates of blood from a few donors. Produced via immunoSEQ multiplex PCR; TCRdb's table is partial and in-frame only. The sample records fewer than 85,000 clones, roughly 92% being singletons. Between the trimmed V and J ends, which lost 3 bases and 0 bases, there was a span of 10 bases. Germline values: CDR1 SGDLS, CDR2 YYNGEE. CDR3 length: 15 residues. The source is a human donor in good health. Sequencing input: T cells isolated from PBMCs. V and J are TRBV9 and TRBJ2-1, with D maybe TRBD1 (5 bases). This chain's CDR3 is CASSAQGFSYNEQFF. The CDR3 DNA reads TGTGCCAGCAGCGCGCAGGGCTTCTCCTACAATGAGCAGTTCTTC.